These 31 T cell receptor beta chains were sequenced from one sample in a study of T-cell reconstitution after alpha-beta-depleted transplantation in children. Using unique molecular identifiers, the investigators prepared the TCRbeta library. TCRdb redid the calling of the PCR reads with MiXCR, one entry per CDR3 protein. The repertoire includes a few hundred thousand distinct CDR3 sequences, 10% to 13% of them detected once, and around 2.4% sits in the top ten. Sequences were derived from PBMCs from the stem cell graft donor, sampled from the stem cell graft. The receptors stem from a human donor who donated a stem cell graft to a child with acute lymphoblastic leukemia.

This clonotype was detected many times. The CDR3 sequence is CASSTTGITEAFF. As DNA, the CDR3 is TGTGCCAGCAGTACCACAGGGATCACTGAAGCTTTCTTT. The genes are TRBV6-1 and TRBJ1-1; TRBD1 might be the D (6 bases). The V end lost 5 bases, the J end lost 4 bases, and 11 bases lay between the germline ends. The CDR3 contains 13 residues. CDR1 and CDR2 (germline): MNHNS, SASEGT.

This clonotype occurred a few times. J is TRBJ2-2 and V is TRBV7-8; 12 bases match TRBD1. The germline CDR1 and CDR2 sequences are SGHVS and FQNEAQ. V gave up 2 bases and J gave up 6 bases; unmatched junction bases: 7. This CDR3 is 17 amino acids long. DNA for the CDR3: TGTGCCAGCAGCTTATTCGGGGACAGGGGGCTCGCCGGGGAGCTGTTTTTT. The encoded protein is CASSLFGDRGLAGELFF.

The chain carries TRBV4-3 and TRBJ2-3, with 9 nucleotides matching TRBD2. J was trimmed by 5 bases and V by 0 bases; bases with no gene match: 6. This CDR3 has 16 residues. In germline, CDR1 is LGHNA, CDR2 YSLEER. CDR3 amino acids: CASSQEGGRAGDTQYF. The CDR3 DNA reads as TGCGCCAGCAGCCAAGAGGGCGGGAGGGCCGGAGATACGCAGTATTTT.

The V call is TRBV5-1, the J call TRBJ2-3; D unresolved. The CDR3 loop spans 13 amino acids. The V end lost 1 base, the J end lost 5 bases, and 8 bases lay between the germline ends. Germline CDR1 and CDR2: SGHRS and YFSETQ. CDR3 protein: CASSLWSGDTQYF. The CDR3 nucleotides are TGCGCCAGCAGCTTGTGGTCGGGAGATACGCAGTATTTT.

The rearrangement uses TRBV12-3 or TRBV12-4 and TRBJ1-4; TRBD1 is a possible D gene (5 bases). The CDR3 totals 12 residues. V was trimmed by 11 bases and J by 3 bases, leaving 10 bases between them. CDR3 region: CAVGRANEKLFF. The CDR3 DNA sequence: TGTGCCGTGGGCAGGGCTAATGAAAAACTGTTTTTT.

This clonotype has only a few counts. V is TRBV12-3 or TRBV12-4 and J is TRBJ2-2; maybe TRBD1 (5 bases). Trimming left V 9 bases short and J 3 bases short, with 17 bases between. This CDR3 comprises 15 residues. CDR3 amino acids: CASSLHRTYTGELFF. The CDR3 nucleotides are TGTGCCAGTTCACTCCACAGGACCTACACCGGGGAGCTGTTTTTT.

This clonotype was seen a few times. The V gene is TRBV12-3 or TRBV12-4, the J gene TRBJ2-2; D possibly corresponds to TRBD2 (6 bases). The CDR3 loop spans 14 amino acids. Between the trimmed V and J ends, which lost 8 bases and 9 bases, there was a span of 19 bases. The CDR3, as DNA: TGTGCCAGCGCCCGCGGGGCCCTAGGCAGGGAGCTGTTTTTT. The encoded protein is CASARGALGRELFF.

About this clonotype: At one end, the junction sequence differs from germline, possibly due to a read error. The rearrangement links TRBV4-1 to TRBJ2-6; D tentatively reads TRBD1 or TRBD2 (5 bases each). Germline values: CDR1 MGHRA, CDR2 YSYEKL. The CDR3 extends over 14 amino acids. The CDR3 nucleotides are TGCGCCAGCAGCCCCGGGTCCGGGGCCAACGGCCTGACTTTC. Translated: CASSPGSGANGLTF.

This chain's CDR3 is CASSPPFGRVNEKLFF. The CDR3 DNA follows: TGTGCCAGCAGCCCCCCTTTTGGCAGGGTAAATGAAAAACTGTTTTTT. This chain joins TRBV7-9 and TRBJ1-4, with a tentative D call TRBD1 (5 bases). Per the germline V gene, CDR1 is SEHNR and CDR2 is FQNEAQ (reference sequence). This CDR3 contains 16 residues. Deletions cut 5 bases from V and 5 bases from J, with 18 bases between.

The chain links TRBV20-1 to TRBJ2-3, with 13 bases fitting TRBD2. The germline V gene encodes CDR1 DFQATT and CDR2 SNEGSKA (reference sequence). V shed 3 bases, J shed 2 bases, and the junction held 5 bases outside the gene matches. This CDR3 contains 16 residues. The CDR3 is CSARGTSGIFTDTQYF. The CDR3, as DNA: TGCAGTGCTAGGGGGACTAGCGGGATATTCACAGATACGCAGTATTTT.

This clonotype has a handful of counts. V and J are TRBV4-1 and TRBJ2-4, with D possibly matching TRBD2 (7 bases). The CDR3 runs to 17 residues. V was pared by 1 base and J by 4 bases, with 17 bases between. Looked up from germline, CDR1 is MGHRA and CDR2 is YSYEKL. The CDR3, as DNA: TGCGCCAGCAGCCAAGGGCCCCGGGGAGGGGGTAAAAACATTCAGTACTTC. Its protein is CASSQGPRGGGKNIQYF.

V gene TRBV7-9 combines with J gene TRBJ2-2; D ambiguous. V lost 5 bases to trimming and J lost 4 bases, with 14 bases between them. The CDR3 extends over 15 amino acids. Germline loops: CDR1 SEHNR, CDR2 FQNEAQ (reference sequence). For the CDR3, the DNA is TGTGCCAGCAGCCCAAAGACTGTACCCACCGGGGAGCTGTTTTTT. Its translation is CASSPKTVPTGELFF.

The J gene is TRBJ2-1, the V gene TRBV10-3, with D unresolved. Trimming removed 3 bases at V and 4 bases at J, with 13 bases between. The CDR3 consists of 15 residues. The germline V gene has CDR1 ENHRY and CDR2 SYGVKD. CDR3 loop: CAISDLATQYNEQFF. CDR3 nucleotides: TGTGCCATCAGTGACCTCGCGACGCAGTACAATGAGCAGTTCTTC.

The J gene is TRBJ2-1, the V gene TRBV7-3; D might be TRBD1 or TRBD2, each matching 5 bases. The CDR3 runs to 13 residues. Germline CDR1 SGHTA, CDR2 FQGTGA. V was trimmed by 9 bases and J by 3 bases, leaving 12 bases between them. CDR3 DNA sequence: TGTGCCAGTTCTGGGGGTAGCTACAATGAGCAGTTCTTC. It is translated as CASSGGSYNEQFF. Full variable domain (rest looked up from reference TRBV7-3 and TRBJ2-1): GAGVSQTPSNKVTEKGKYVELRCDPISGHTALYWYRQSLGQGPEFLIYFQGTGAADDSGLPNDRFFAVRPEGSVSTLKIQRTERGDSAVYLCASSGGSYNEQFFGPGTRLTVL.

This clonotype was observed a handful of times. The chain links TRBV6-5 to TRBJ2-7; 7 nucleotides match TRBD1. CDR3 length: 11 amino acids. Per the germline V gene, CDR1 is MNHEY and CDR2 is SVGAGI. After removal of 8 bases from V and 5 bases from J, the junction contained 3 bases not matched to a gene. The DNA of the CDR3 is TGTGCCAGCCACAGGGGAAACGAGCAGTACTTC. As protein: CASHRGNEQYF.

The table lists this clonotype with a few counts. The chain employs TRBV9 and TRBJ2-1; TRBD1 aligns across 7 bases. Trimming removed 0 bases from V and 2 bases from J; junction bases left unmatched: 2. The germline V gene encodes CDR1 SGDLS and CDR2 YYNGEE. The CDR3 extends over 15 amino acids. The CDR3 nucleotides read TGTGCCAGCAGCGTAGCGCAGGGGGCCTACAATGAGCAGTTCTTC. Protein: CASSVAQGAYNEQFF. The complete variable domain, with remaining parts taken from reference TRBV9 and TRBJ2-1, reads DSGVTQTPKHLITATGQRVTLRCSPRSGDLSVYWYQQSLDQGLQFLIQYYNGEERAKGNILERFSAQQFPDLHSELNLSSLELGDSALYFCASSVAQGAYNEQFFGPGTRLTVL.

This clonotype has a handful of counts. V is TRBV5-1 and J is TRBJ2-3; 7 bases align to TRBD1. With 2 bases clipped from V and 4 bases from J, the junction kept 7 bases outside the gene matches. The germline V gene encodes CDR1 SGHRS and CDR2 YFSETQ. CDR3 size: 15 residues. The DNA of the CDR3 is TGCGCCAGCAGCTTCCCTGACAGGGAGCCAGATACGCAGTATTTT. It codes for CASSFPDREPDTQYF. Based on the CDR3 plus reference TRBV5-1 and TRBJ2-3, the full variable domain is KAGVTQTPRYLIKTRGQQVTLSCSPISGHRSVSWYQQTPGQGLQFLFEYFSETQRNKGNFPGRFSGRQFSNSRSEMNVSTLELGDSALYLCASSFPDREPDTQYFGPGTRLTVL.

The chain links TRBV7-2 to TRBJ2-3; 10 nucleotides agree with TRBD2. The ends lost 0 bases at V and 0 bases at J; junction bases unmatched: 6. Looked up from germline, CDR1 is SGHTA and CDR2 is FQGNSA. CDR3 length: 18 amino acids. DNA of the CDR3: TGTGCCAGCAGCTTAGCACTAGCGGGGACGCCTAGCACAGATACGCAGTATTTT. This encodes CASSLALAGTPSTDTQYF.

This clonotype turned up a few times. The CDR3 coding sequence is TGTGCCAGCAGTGAATTTGAGCGAGGACAGGGCCCCTACGAGCAGTACTTC. Residues: CASSEFERGQGPYEQYF. V and J are TRBV25-1 and TRBJ2-7; 8 positions match TRBD1. The V and J ends lost 1 base and 2 bases, in that order; junction bases with no gene match: 10. CDR3 size: 17 residues. CDR1 MGHDK and CDR2 SYGVNS come from the germline V gene.

V and J are TRBV5-1 and TRBJ2-2; TRBD2 matches at 11 bases. CDR3 length equals 19 residues. Germline CDR1 SGHRS, CDR2 YFSETQ. V dropped 0 bases and J dropped 1; count of bases not matched to a gene: 8. The CDR3 DNA follows: TGCGCCAGCAGCTTGGCTCTTAGCGGGAGGGCCCTGAACACCGGGGAGCTGTTTTTT. It codes for CASSLALSGRALNTGELFF.

The CDR3: CAGTRDRTYEQYF. The CDR3 DNA reads TGTGCCGGCACTAGGGACAGGACCTACGAGCAGTACTTC. V usage is TRBV2 and J usage is TRBJ2-7, with 8 bases fitting TRBD1. Trimming took 11 bases from V and 2 from J; bases not matched to a gene: 8. The CDR3 sequence is 13 residues long. CDR1 and CDR2 (germline): SNHLY, FYNNEI. Full variable domain (rest looked up from reference TRBV2 and TRBJ2-7): EPEVTQTPSHQVTQMGQEVILRCVPISNHLYFYWYRQILGQKVEFLVSFYNNEISEKSEIFDDQFSVERPDGSNFTLKIRSTKLEDSAMYFCAGTRDRTYEQYFGPGTRLTVT.

This clonotype has at least ten counts. The chain uses TRBV5-1 and TRBJ2-5, with a possible D match to TRBD1 (6 bases). Germline CDR1 SGHRS, CDR2 YFSETQ. V was shortened by 0 bases and J by 4 bases, with 10 bases between the two germline ends. This CDR3 comprises 14 residues. As DNA, the CDR3 is TGCGCCAGCAGCTTGGCGGACAGTGTAGAGACCCAGTACTTC. As protein: CASSLADSVETQYF.

The rearrangement uses TRBV5-6 and TRBJ2-1, with D hard to call. Germline CDR1 SGHDT, CDR2 YYEEEE. V was clipped by 0 bases and J by 5 bases, with 9 bases between them. The CDR3 runs 14 residues. As DNA, the CDR3 is TGTGCCAGCAGCTTGGATCCTAGAGACAATGAGCAGTTCTTC. Protein: CASSLDPRDNEQFF. The variable domain in full, completed from reference TRBV5-6 and TRBJ2-1, reads DAGVTQSPTHLIKTRGQQVTLRCSPKSGHDTVSWYQQALGQGPQFIFQYYEEEERQRGNFPDRFSGHQFPNYSSELNVNALLLGDSALYLCASSLDPRDNEQFFGPGTRLTVL.

This clonotype was recorded many times. The CDR3 sequence: CASSHQSGTAQPQYF. In nucleotides, the CDR3 is TGTGCCAGCAGCCACCAGAGTGGGACAGCCCAGCCCCAGTACTTC. The rearrangement joins TRBV4-2 to TRBJ2-5, with 7 bases aligning to TRBD1. V shed 3 bases, J shed 9 bases, and the junction held 13 bases outside the gene matches. The CDR3 loop spans 15 amino acids. CDR1 LGHNA and CDR2 YNFKEQ come from the germline V gene.

This clonotype appeared a few times. The chain joins TRBV5-1 to TRBJ1-2; D unclear. This CDR3 comprises 13 residues. Trimming took off 0 bases at V and 8 bases at J, with 11 bases between the two ends. Germline V gives CDR1 SGHRS, CDR2 YFSETQ. The CDR3 reads CASSLEGGGGYTF. The DNA for the CDR3 is TGCGCCAGCAGCTTGGAAGGAGGTGGGGGCTACACCTTC. The full variable domain, in which reference TRBV5-1 and TRBJ1-2 provide the parts outside the CDR3, is KAGVTQTPRYLIKTRGQQVTLSCSPISGHRSVSWYQQTPGQGLQFLFEYFSETQRNKGNFPGRFSGRQFSNSRSEMNVSTLELGDSALYLCASSLEGGGGYTFGSGTRLTVV.

This chain links TRBV24-1 with TRBJ2-3; no clear D gene. The CDR3 consists of 15 residues. Looked up from germline, CDR1 is KGHDR and CDR2 is SFDVKD. V was trimmed by 4 bases and J by 6 bases, leaving 16 bases between them. CDR3 DNA sequence: TGTGCCACCAGTGACCGGTCCCCGCAGGCGGATACGCAGTATTTT. Translating it yields CATSDRSPQADTQYF.

This chain uses TRBV6-2 or TRBV6-3 with TRBJ2-7; TRBD1 aligns across 8 bases. With 7 bases clipped from V and 0 bases from J, the junction kept 8 bases outside the gene matches. In germline, CDR1 is MNHEY, CDR2 SVGEGT. This CDR3 is 15 amino acids long. The CDR3 DNA sequence: TGTGCCAGCACCTCCCGGACAGGGAGCTCCTACGAGCAGTACTTC. Translating gives CASTSRTGSSYEQYF.

J is TRBJ2-2 and V is TRBV29-1; D is uncertain. CDR3 size: 10 residues. The V and J ends lost 5 bases and 6 bases respectively, with 4 bases between them. Germline values: CDR1 SQVTM, CDR2 ANQGSEA. The CDR3 loop reads CSVSAGELFF. The CDR3 DNA reads TGCAGCGTTTCGGCCGGGGAGCTGTTTTTT.

This clonotype was observed a handful of times. V usage is TRBV12-3 or TRBV12-4 and J usage is TRBJ2-7; D ambiguous. The CDR3 covers 14 residues. The ends were cut back, 1 base at V and 3 bases at J, with 10 bases in the middle. The chain's CDR3 is CASSLGPLYYEQYF. CDR3 in DNA: TGTGCCAGCAGTTTAGGACCTCTCTACTACGAGCAGTACTTC.

This clonotype was found a few times. CDR3 in DNA: TGTGCCAGCAGCTTATCCCCTAGCGGGAGGGCCGGGGAGCTGTTTTTT. It yields the protein CASSLSPSGRAGELFF. This sequence joins TRBV7-3 and TRBJ2-2; TRBD2 aligns across 12 bases. The germline gives CDR1 SGHTA, CDR2 FQGTGA. V gave up 2 bases and J gave up 6 bases; unmatched junction bases: 4. CDR3 length: 16 amino acids.

This clonotype was found many times. The J gene is TRBJ2-7, the V gene TRBV7-9, with D maybe TRBD2 (6 bases). CDR1 and CDR2 from the germline V gene are SEHNR and FQNEAQ (reference sequence). The ends were cut back, 1 base at V and 4 bases at J, with 14 bases in the middle. This CDR3 has 15 amino acids. CDR3: CASSLGRERVYEQYF. Here the CDR3 DNA reads TGTGCCAGCAGCTTAGGGAGGGAGCGGGTGTACGAGCAGTACTTC.